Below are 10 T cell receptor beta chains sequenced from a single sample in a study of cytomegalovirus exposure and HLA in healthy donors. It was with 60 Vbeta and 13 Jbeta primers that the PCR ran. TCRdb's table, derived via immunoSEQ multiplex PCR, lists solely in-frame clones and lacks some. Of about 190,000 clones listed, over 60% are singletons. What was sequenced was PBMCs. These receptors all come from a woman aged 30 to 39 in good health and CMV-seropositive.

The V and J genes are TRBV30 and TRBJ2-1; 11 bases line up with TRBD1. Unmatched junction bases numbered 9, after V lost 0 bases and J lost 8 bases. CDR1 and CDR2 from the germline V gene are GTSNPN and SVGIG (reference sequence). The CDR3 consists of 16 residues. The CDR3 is CAWSVRTGGGRYEQFF. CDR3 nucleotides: TGTGCCTGGAGTGTACGGACAGGGGGCGGTAGGTATGAGCAGTTCTTC.

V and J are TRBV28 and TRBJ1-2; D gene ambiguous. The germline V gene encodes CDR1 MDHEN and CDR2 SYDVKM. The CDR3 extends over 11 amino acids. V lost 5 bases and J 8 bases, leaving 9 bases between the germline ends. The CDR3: CASSTTRGYTF. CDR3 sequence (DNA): TGTGCCAGCAGTACGACGAGGGGCTACACCTTC.

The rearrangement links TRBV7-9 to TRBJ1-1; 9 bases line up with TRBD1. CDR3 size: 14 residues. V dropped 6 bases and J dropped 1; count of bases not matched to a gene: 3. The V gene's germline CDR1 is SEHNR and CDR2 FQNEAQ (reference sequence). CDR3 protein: CASRGQGPNTEAFF. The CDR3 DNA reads TGTGCCAGCAGGGGACAGGGACCGAACACTGAAGCTTTCTTT.

The CDR3 reads CASTGMPGTDTQYF. CDR3 DNA sequence: TGCGCCAGCACCGGGATGCCCGGCACAGATACGCAGTATTTT. The rearrangement uses TRBV5-1 and TRBJ2-3; D perhaps matches TRBD2 (5 bases). Trimming cost V 6 bases and J 1 base, with 12 bases left between them. The CDR3 has 14 amino acids. Germline V gene sequence: CDR1 SGHRS, CDR2 YFSETQ.

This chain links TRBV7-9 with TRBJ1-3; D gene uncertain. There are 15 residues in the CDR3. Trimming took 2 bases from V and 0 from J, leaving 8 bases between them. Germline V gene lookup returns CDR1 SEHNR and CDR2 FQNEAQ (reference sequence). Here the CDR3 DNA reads TGTGCCAGCAGCTTATACTTCCCCTCTGGAAACACCATATATTTT. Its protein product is CASSLYFPSGNTIYF. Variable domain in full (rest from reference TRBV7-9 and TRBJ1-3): DTGVSQNPRHKITKRGQNVTFRCDPISEHNRLYWYRQTLGQGPEFLTYFQNEAQLEKSRLLSDRFSAERPKGSFSTLEIQRTEQGDSAMYLCASSLYFPSGNTIYFGEGSWLTVV.

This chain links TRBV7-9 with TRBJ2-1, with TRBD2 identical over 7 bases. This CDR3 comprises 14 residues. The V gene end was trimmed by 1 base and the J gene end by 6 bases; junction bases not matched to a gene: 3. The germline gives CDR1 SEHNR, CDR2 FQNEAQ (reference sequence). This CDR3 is CASSLGGGSNEQFF. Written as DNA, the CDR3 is TGTGCCAGCAGCTTAGGGGGCGGGAGCAATGAGCAGTTCTTC.

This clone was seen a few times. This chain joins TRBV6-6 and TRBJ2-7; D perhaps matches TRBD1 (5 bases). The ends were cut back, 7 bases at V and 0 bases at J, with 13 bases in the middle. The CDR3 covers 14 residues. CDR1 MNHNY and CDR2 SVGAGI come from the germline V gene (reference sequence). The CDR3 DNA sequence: TGTGCCAGCAACAAAGGGGCTTCCTCCTACGAGCAGTACTTC. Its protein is CASNKGASSYEQYF.

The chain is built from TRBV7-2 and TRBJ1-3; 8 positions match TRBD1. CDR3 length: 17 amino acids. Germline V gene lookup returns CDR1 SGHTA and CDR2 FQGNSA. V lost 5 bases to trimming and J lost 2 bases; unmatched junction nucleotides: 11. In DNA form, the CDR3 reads TGTGCCAGCAGCACCCGGACAGGGAGGGGTACTGGAAACACCATATATTTT. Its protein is CASSTRTGRGTGNTIYF.

CDR3 DNA: TGTGCCAGCAGTGTGACTAGTTACTCCTTGGGGGGCACAGATACGCAGTATTTT. Translated: CASSVTSYSLGGTDTQYF. This chain connects TRBV6-1 to TRBJ2-3; the D gene is possibly TRBD2 (6 bases). Per germline, CDR1 MNHNS and CDR2 SASEGT. The CDR3 loop spans 18 amino acids. Trimming shortened V by 4 bases and J by 1 base, and 21 bases separated the two germline ends.

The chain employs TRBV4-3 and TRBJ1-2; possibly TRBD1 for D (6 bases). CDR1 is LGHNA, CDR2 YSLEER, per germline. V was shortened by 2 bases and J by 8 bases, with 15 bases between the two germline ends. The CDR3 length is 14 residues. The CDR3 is CASSQRQVPEGYTF. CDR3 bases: TGCGCCAGCAGCCAACGACAGGTCCCTGAGGGCTACACCTTC.